This entry features one T cell receptor (beta chain) sequence. Its antigen is not known. The data are from a study of cytomegalovirus exposure and HLA in healthy donors. Broader study findings: Researchers left out some V segments, among them TRBV6-2 and TRBV6-3, as indistinguishable. In an earlier analysis, about 90% or about 30%: the productive usage of most TCR beta V segments.

The CDR3 extends over 14 amino acids. Germline loops: CDR1 MNHEY, CDR2 SVGAGI. The V and J ends lost 5 bases and 3 bases, in that order; junction bases with no gene match: 6. Researchers ran the PCR with 60 Vbeta and 13 Jbeta primers. Clones were sequenced by immunoSEQ multiplex PCR, and TCRdb holds only the in-frame ones, with some missing. The table has more than 60,000 clones, more than 65% seen once. V usage is TRBV6-5 and J usage is TRBJ2-7, with TRBD1 matching 8 bases. The receptor's source is a man in his 70s in good health and CMV-seropositive. Specimen: PBMCs. As DNA, the CDR3 is TGTGCCAGCAGTCCGGGACAGGCAGTCTACGAGCAGTACGTC. Residues: CASSPGQAVYEQYV.